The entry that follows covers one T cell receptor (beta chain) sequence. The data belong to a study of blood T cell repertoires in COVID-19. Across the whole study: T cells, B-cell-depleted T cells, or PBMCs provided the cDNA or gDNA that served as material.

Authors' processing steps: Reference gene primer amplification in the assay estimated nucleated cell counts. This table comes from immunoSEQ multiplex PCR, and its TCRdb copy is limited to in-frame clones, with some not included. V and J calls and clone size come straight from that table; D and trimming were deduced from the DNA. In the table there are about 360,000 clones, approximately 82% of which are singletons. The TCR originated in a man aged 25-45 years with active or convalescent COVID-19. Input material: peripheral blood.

CDR3 nucleotide sequence: TGTGCCAGCAGCCAGAGACAGGGTACTGGCTACACCTTC. It yields the protein CASSQRQGTGYTF. V and J are TRBV7-2 and TRBJ1-2, with 7 bases that match TRBD1. Germline V gives CDR1 SGHTA, CDR2 FQGNSA. This CDR3 contains 13 residues. V lost 5 bases to trimming and J lost 7 bases; unmatched junction nucleotides: 7.